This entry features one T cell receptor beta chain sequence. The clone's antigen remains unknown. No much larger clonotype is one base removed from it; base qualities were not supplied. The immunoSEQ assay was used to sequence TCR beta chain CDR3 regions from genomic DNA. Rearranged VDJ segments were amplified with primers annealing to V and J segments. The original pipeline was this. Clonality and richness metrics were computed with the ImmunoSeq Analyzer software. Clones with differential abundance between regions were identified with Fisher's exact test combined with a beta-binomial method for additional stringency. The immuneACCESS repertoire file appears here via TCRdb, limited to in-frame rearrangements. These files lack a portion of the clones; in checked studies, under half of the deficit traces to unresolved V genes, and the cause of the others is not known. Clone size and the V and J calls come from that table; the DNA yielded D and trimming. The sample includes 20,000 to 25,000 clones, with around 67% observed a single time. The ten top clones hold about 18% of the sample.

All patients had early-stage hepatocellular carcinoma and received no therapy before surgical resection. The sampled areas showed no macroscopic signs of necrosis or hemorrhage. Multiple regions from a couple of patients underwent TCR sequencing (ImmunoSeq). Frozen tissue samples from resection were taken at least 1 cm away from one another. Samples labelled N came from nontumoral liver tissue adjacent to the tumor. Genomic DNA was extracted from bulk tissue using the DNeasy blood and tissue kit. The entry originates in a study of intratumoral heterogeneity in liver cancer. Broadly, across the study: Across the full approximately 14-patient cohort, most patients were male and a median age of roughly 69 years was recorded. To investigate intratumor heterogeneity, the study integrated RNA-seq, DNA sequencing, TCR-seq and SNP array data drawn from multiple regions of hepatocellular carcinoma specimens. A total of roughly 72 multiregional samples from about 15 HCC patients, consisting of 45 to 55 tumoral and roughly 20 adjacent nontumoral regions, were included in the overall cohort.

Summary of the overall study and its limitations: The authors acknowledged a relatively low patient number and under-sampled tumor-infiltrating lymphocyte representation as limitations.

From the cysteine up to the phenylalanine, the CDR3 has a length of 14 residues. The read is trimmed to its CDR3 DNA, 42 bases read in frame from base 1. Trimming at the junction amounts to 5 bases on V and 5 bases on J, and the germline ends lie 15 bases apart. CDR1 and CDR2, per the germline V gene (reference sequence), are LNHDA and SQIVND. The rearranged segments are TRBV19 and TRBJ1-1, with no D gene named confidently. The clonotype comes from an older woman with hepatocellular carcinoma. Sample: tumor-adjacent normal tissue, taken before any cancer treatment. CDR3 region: CASSFRRVVTEAFF. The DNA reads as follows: TGTGCCAGTAGTTTTCGAAGGGTTGTGACTGAAGCTTTCTTT.